One and the same sample provided the 3 T cell receptor beta chains below, sequenced in a study of cytotoxic CD8 clonotypes in ibrutinib-treated CLL. The method was immunoSEQ multiplex PCR; TCRdb's version includes in-frame clones alone and lacks a portion of them. The table shows 130,000 to 150,000 clones, with 79% occurring only once. Sequenced material: PBMCs, taken after 12 months of ibrutinib treatment. The receptors here all came from a human donor with chronic lymphocytic leukemia.

This clone was counted only a few times. CDR3 sequence reads: CASSIVAGIYEQYF. The CDR3 bases are TGTGCCAGTAGTATAGTCGCAGGAATCTACGAGCAGTACTTC. The chain couples TRBV19 to TRBJ2-7; D not resolved. CDR3 length: 14 amino acids. V lost 1 base and J 3 bases, leaving 10 bases between the germline ends. Germline values: CDR1 LNHDA, CDR2 SQIVND (reference sequence).

The chain employs TRBV5-1 and TRBJ2-7, with 10 bases identical to TRBD2. The junction had 5 bases not matched to a gene; V was cut back by 2 bases and J by 0 bases. The CDR3 consists of 16 residues. Germline V gene sequence: CDR1 SGHRS, CDR2 YFSETQ. The CDR3 bases are TGCGCCAGCAGCTTCGGGACTAGCGAGAGCTCCTACGAGCAGTACTTC. Translating gives CASSFGTSESSYEQYF.

Concerning this clone: The junction departs from the called germline gene at one end, perhaps through a read error. The genes are TRBV7-7 and TRBJ2-5, with D perhaps matching TRBD2 (5 bases). Germline CDR1 reads SSHAT; CDR2 reads FNYEAQ (reference sequence). This CDR3 has 15 residues. The CDR3 reads CASSLGRQRGETQYF. The CDR3 coding sequence is TGTGCTAGCAGCTTAGGGCGGCAAAGAGGGGAGACCCAGTACTTC.